Listed below are T cell receptor beta chains from one sample, sequenced in a study of tumor and adjacent non-tumor tissue in lung cancer. TCRdb independently ran MiXCR on the multiplex PCR reads; one entry per CDR3 protein. In the table there are 130,000 or so distinct CDR3 sequences, over 65% of which are singletons. Sequenced: lung tumor tissue. The receptor set was obtained from a man aged 30 to 39 with non-small cell lung cancer. CDR3s include the opening cysteine and the closing phenylalanine or tryptophan. Each record gives: CDR3 length, clone size, J gene, V gene, D gene, CDR3 DNA, CDR3 protein. A D gene is named only where the DNA matches it firmly. Clone size appears in some rows only: once, few, many, or a class for an expanded clone.

>12|.|TRBJ2-1|TRBV4-3|.
TGCGCCAGCGGCTTAACCTACAATGAGCAGTTCTTC
CASGLTYNEQFF
>15|.|TRBJ1-6|TRBV12-3/TRBV12-4|TRBD1
TGTGCCAGCAGTAGAGGGGGCGGTGGGAATTCACCCCTCAACTTT
CASSRGGGGNSPLNF
>14|many|TRBJ1-3|TRBV29-1|TRBD1
TGCAGCGTTGGAGGGACAGAACTTGGAAACACCATATATTTT
CSVGGTELGNTIYF
>14|many|TRBJ2-3|TRBV12-3/TRBV12-4|.
TGTGCCAGCAGTTTCGGCCAGGGCACAGATACGCAGTATTTT
CASSFGQGTDTQYF
>11|few|TRBJ2-3|TRBV12-3/TRBV12-4|.
TGTGCCAGCAACTCCACAGATACGCAGTATTTT
CASNSTDTQYF
>13|.|TRBJ2-2|TRBV4-2|.
TGTGCCAGCAGCCAAGATCTCGAGAGGGAGCTGTTTTTT
CASSQDLERELFF
>15|.|TRBJ2-3|TRBV29-1|TRBD2
TGCAGCATTACGACTAGCGGATGGCACACAGATACGCAGTATTTT
CSITTSGWHTDTQYF
>13|.|TRBJ1-2|TRBV5-6|.
TGTGCCAACTCCAAAGACAAGCTTACTGGCTACACCTTC
CANSKDKLTGYTF
>14|.|TRBJ1-1|TRBV4-1|TRBD1
TGCGCCAGCAGCCAACAGGGGGCAAGCACTGAAGCTTCCTTT
CASSQQGASTEASF
>14|.|TRBJ1-1|TRBV11-2|TRBD1
TGTGCCAGCAGCCAAGACAGGGGGAACACTAAAACTTTCTTT
CASSQDRGNTKTFF
>15|few|TRBJ2-2|TRBV5-4|.
TGTGCCAGCAGCTTAAGGGGGGGGAACACCGGGGAGCTGTTTTTT
CASSLRGGNTGELFF
>15|.|TRBJ1-3|TRBV4-1|.
TGCGCCAGCAGCCAAACTCCCGGGACAGGAAACACCATATATTTT
CASSQTPGTGNTIYF
>14|many|TRBJ2-2|TRBV4-2|.
TGTGCCAGCAGATACACTGGGAACACCGGGGAGCTGTTTTTT
CASRYTGNTGELFF
>15|.|TRBJ2-7|TRBV20-1|.
TGTAGTGCGCACGACCCCACGGGAATCTACTACGAGCAGTACTTC
CSAHDPTGIYYEQYF
>13|.|TRBJ1-1|TRBV12-3/TRBV12-4|.
TGTACCAGCAGTTTATGGGGAGGCACTGAAGCTTTCTTT
CTSSLWGGTEAFF
>13|few|TRBJ1-1|TRBV4-2|.
TGTGCCAGCAGCCACCCGGAGGAGGGTTACGCTTTCTTT
CASSHPEEGYAFF
>11|.|TRBJ1-3|TRBV11-2|.
TGTGCCTGCAGTCTTAGTCACATCATATATTTT
CACSLSHIIYF
>14|few|TRBJ2-5|TRBV4-1|TRBD2
TGCGCCAGCAGCCTAGCGGGAAGGATAGAGACCCAGTACTTC
CASSLAGRIETQYF
>16|.|TRBJ2-1|TRBV5-4|.
TGTGCCAGCAGCAAGGGATGGGAAACCTCCTTCAATGAGCAGTTCTTT
CASSKGWETSFNEQFF
>13|.|TRBJ2-1|TRBV9|.
TGTGTCAGCAGCGTAGACCCCCGGGGTGAGCAGTTCTTC
CVSSVDPRGEQFF
>17|.|TRBJ1-1|TRBV5-4|.
TGTGCCAGCAGCTTGGGGGGGGTCGGACGGTTGAACACTGAAGTTTTCTTT
CASSLGGVGRLNTEVFF
>14|.|TRBJ1-1|TRBV12-3/TRBV12-4|TRBD1
TGTGTCAGCAGGTGCAGGGGGCGGAAGACTGAGGCTTTCTTT
CVSRCRGRKTEAFF
>18|many|TRBJ1-3|TRBV24-1|.
TGTGCCACCAGTGACCCCGGGACGGCCAATAGCTCTGGAAACACCATATATTTT
CATSDPGTANSSGNTIYF
>12|.|TRBJ2-7|TRBV29-1|.
TGCAGCGTTTTGGGGATCTCTTACGAGCAATACTTC
CSVLGISYEQYF
>19|.|TRBJ2-6|TRBV6-2/TRBV6-3|.
TGTGCCAGCAGCTCCTTACTCGGCCTTTCTCAGTCTGGGGCCGACGTCCTGACTTTC
CASSSLLGLSQSGADVLTF
>14|many|TRBJ2-1|TRBV7-3|.
TGTGCCAGCAGCTTAGCGGGTGGGGTCAATGAGCAGTTCTTC
CASSLAGGVNEQFF
>13|few|TRBJ2-1|TRBV30|.
TGTGCCTGGAGTCTGGACATATTCAATGAGCAGTTCTTC
CAWSLDIFNEQFF
>17|.|TRBJ2-1|TRBV5-1|.
TGCGCCAGCAGTTATGACCCGAGGGACATACTTTACAATGAGCAGTTCTTC
CASSYDPRDILYNEQFF
>13|.|TRBJ2-5|TRBV20-1|TRBD1
TGCAGTGCTACCTGGACAGGGGGCGAGACACAGTACTTC
CSATWTGGETQYF
>13|few|TRBJ2-1|TRBV13|.
TGTGCCAGCAGCTTAGAGGCTTACAATGAGCAGTCCTTC
CASSLEAYNEQSF
>13|.|TRBJ1-2|TRBV11-1|TRBD1
TGTGCCGACAGCTTTCGACAGGGAGATGGCTACACCTTC
CADSFRQGDGYTF
>14|.|TRBJ2-6|TRBV5-1|.
TGCGCCAACAGCTTGGGCTCTGGGGCCAACGTCCCGACTTTC
CANSLGSGANVPTF
>14|.|TRBJ2-7|TRBV5-1|.
TGCGCCAGCAGCGACCGCCGGATCTCCTACGAGCAGTACTTC
CASSDRRISYEQYF
>15|.|TRBJ2-2|TRBV20-1|.
TGCAGTGCTACAAGGGACGGGGAGAGGACCTGGGAGCTGTTTTTT
CSATRDGERTWELFF
>15|once|TRBJ2-1|TRBV30|TRBD2
TGTGCCTGGACTAAGGGTCAAGCGGGAGGCAATGAGCAGTTCTTC
CAWTKGQAGGNEQFF
>15|.|TRBJ2-5|TRBV12-3/TRBV12-4|TRBD2
TGTGCCAGCAGCTTCACTAGCGGGGGGGTAAAGACCCAGTACTTC
CASSFTSGGVKTQYF
>17|.|TRBJ2-3|TRBV12-3/TRBV12-4|TRBD1
TGTGCCAGCAGTCAACAACAGGGACAGTGGTTCACGGATACGCAGTATTTT
CASSQQQGQWFTDTQYF
>15|.|TRBJ1-1|TRBV11-2|TRBD1
TGTGCCATTAGGGACAGGGGGCTCGAACACACTGAAGCTTTCTTT
CAIRDRGLEHTEAFF